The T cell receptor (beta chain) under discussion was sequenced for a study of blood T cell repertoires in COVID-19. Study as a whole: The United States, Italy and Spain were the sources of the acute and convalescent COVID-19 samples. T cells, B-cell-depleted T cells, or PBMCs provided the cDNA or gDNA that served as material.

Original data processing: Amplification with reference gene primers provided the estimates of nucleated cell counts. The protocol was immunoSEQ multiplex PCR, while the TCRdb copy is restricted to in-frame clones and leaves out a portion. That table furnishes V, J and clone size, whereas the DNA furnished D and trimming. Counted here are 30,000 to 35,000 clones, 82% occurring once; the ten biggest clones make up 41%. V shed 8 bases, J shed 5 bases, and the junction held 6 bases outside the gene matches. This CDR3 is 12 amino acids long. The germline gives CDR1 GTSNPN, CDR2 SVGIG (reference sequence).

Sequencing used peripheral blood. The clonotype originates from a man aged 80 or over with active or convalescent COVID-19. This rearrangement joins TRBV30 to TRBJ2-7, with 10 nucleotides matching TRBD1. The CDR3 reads CAGDRGRDEQYF. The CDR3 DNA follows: TGTGCCGGTGACAGGGGGCGGGACGAGCAGTACTTC.